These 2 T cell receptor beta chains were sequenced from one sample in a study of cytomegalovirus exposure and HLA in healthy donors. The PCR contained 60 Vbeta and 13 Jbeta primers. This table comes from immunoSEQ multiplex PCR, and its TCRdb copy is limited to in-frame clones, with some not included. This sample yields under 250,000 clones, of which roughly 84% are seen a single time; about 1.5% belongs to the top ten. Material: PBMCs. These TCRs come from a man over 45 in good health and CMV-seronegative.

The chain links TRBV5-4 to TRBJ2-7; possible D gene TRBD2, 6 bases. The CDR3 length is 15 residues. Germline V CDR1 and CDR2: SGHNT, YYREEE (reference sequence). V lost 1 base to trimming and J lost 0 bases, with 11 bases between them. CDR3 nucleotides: TGTGCCAGCAGCTTGAGAGGGAGGAGCTCCTACGAGCAGTACTTC. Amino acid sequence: CASSLRGRSSYEQYF.

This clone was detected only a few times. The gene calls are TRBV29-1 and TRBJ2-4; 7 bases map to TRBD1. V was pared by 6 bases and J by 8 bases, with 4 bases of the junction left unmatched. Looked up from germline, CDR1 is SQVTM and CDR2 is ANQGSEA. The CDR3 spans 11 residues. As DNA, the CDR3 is TGCAGCGTGCACAGGGGAGACATTCAGTACTTC. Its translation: CSVHRGDIQYF.